The clone carrying this TCR beta chain was counted between two and nine times. These data are taken from a study of blood T cell repertoires in COVID-19. Study context: Samples of COVID-19 (acute and convalescent) were obtained from the United States, Italy and Spain.

Trimming removed 3 bases from V and 0 bases from J; junction bases left unmatched: 8. Germline V gene lookup returns CDR1 LNHDA and CDR2 SQIVND (reference sequence). The CDR3 extends over 17 amino acids. Clinical histories supplied by participants themselves formed the basis of cohort assignment. It was within 2 weeks before study entry that exposed participants met a COVID-19 case. Original data processing: Counts of nucleated cells, estimated from reference gene primer amplification, were obtained. TCRdb's table, derived via immunoSEQ multiplex PCR, lists solely in-frame clones and lacks some. V and J calls and clone size are as listed in that table; D and trimming were resolved from the DNA. This table has 350,000 or so clones, 88% appearing once.

The sample was PBMCs or T cells enriched from blood (not recorded which). This sequence joins TRBV19 and TRBJ1-5; TRBD1 matches at 7 bases. This TCR was sampled from a woman aged 30 to 39 who had been exposed to COVID-19. This chain's CDR3 is CASSIGTGVYSNQPQHF. In DNA form, the CDR3 reads TGTGCCAGTAGTATTGGAACAGGGGTCTATAGCAATCAGCCCCAGCATTTT.